Included here is one T cell receptor beta chain sequence, with context. No cognate antigen has been identified for it. No quality values exist for individual bases; no much larger clone is one base distant. Trimming accounts for 1 base at V and 3 bases at J, while the number of junction bases matched to no gene is 9. Including the terminal cysteine and phenylalanine, the CDR3 comprises 15 residues. Only the CDR3 DNA is retained, 45 bases long and in frame from the first base. Taken from the germline V gene (reference sequence), the CDR1 and CDR2 loops are GTSNPN and SVGIG. This entry comes from a study of cytomegalovirus exposure and HLA in healthy donors (dated by TCRdb to about 2017). Describing the broader study: An earlier analysis of several hundred of the donors reported 250 to 350 Gb of sequence data and around 110 million unique TCR beta sequences from about 180 million T cells. An early release covering approximately 600 HLA-typed donors comprised approximately 290 gigabases of sequencing data and 85 million to 100 million unique TCR sequences. The genetic ancestry cluster associated with self-reported Caucasian donors included about four fifths of the roughly 390 genotyped donors. The study aimed to test whether signatures of past pathogen exposure could be identified by cataloging public T cell receptors. The study used immunosequencing to profile the T cell repertoires of several hundred subjects and linked those repertoires to cytomegalovirus serostatus. In addition to the first cohort of around 670 subjects, a separate validation cohort of around 110 different subjects was used. High-throughput TCR immunosequencing, statistical association of individual TCRs with disease status, and machine learning were combined to predict cytomegalovirus infection status. A later analysis re-examined previously published TCR beta repertoires from more than 650 donors and added high-resolution HLA genotyping to investigate patterns of TCR occurrence. Rather than drawing on any new phenotypic data, the later analysis identified candidate immune exposures from TCR beta sequences and the way those sequences occurred across donors. To decide whether each TCR beta V gene segment behaved as functional or pseudogenic, an earlier analysis of approximately 600 of the donors relied on high-throughput TCR beta sequencing. Donor age, sex, ethnicity and CMV serostatus were collected together with the repertoire data. A later genetic analysis used genome-wide SNP genotypes for about 60% of the 666 donors, treating that subset as a discovery cohort. Every repertoire in the discovery cohort had been generated on one and the same sequencing platform. HLA typing included class I and class II loci at four-digit resolution. The number of typed donors differed by locus: about 620-630 for A, B, C, DRB1 and DQB1; approximately 530 for DQA1; around 580 for DPA1; and roughly 470 for DPB1. Four or five DR-DQ haplotypes were treated as single units for association and clustering because of strong linkage in the cohort. Across approximately 400 genotyped donors of the cohort, an average of roughly 200,000 unique TCR beta nucleotide sequences per donor were sequenced, and roughly 18% of those sequences were non-productive.

Paper-wide results and their limitations: In the study, about 150 TCR beta chains were listed as associated with cytomegalovirus. The classifier was reported to diagnose cytomegalovirus status with high specificity and sensitivity in both the original and validation cohorts. The authors suggested that the approach could potentially be generalized to other disease states and immunological phenotypes. According to a later genetic analysis, donors in an Asian-associated ancestry cluster had fewer N-insertions in productive TCRs than the approximately 690-donor mean. A further reported finding was that TCR beta sequences accurately predicted the HLA-A and HLA-B alleles for most subjects in the first cohort. When HLA alleles, especially DR and DQ, strongly co-occurred, attributing TCR associations to individual alleles was difficult. Correlated functional status among segregating V segments might reflect linkage disequilibrium, but an unknown experimental factor could not be ruled out. Some IMGT-functional V segments, including TRBV6-2 and TRBV6-3, could not be distinguished by the 87-base-pair reads and were therefore excluded. The sequencing pipeline was judged likely to have produced a cluster of highly shared sequence variants as a technical artifact. Most TCR sequences were seen in very few donors, while some public TCRs were found in many individuals. In a later genetic analysis, a missense DCLRE1C variant was associated with V-gene and J-gene trimming of TCR beta chains, and the association was replicated in an independent cohort. A later analysis found that HLA-associated TCR beta chains were more clonally expanded and had lower generation probabilities than equally common non-associated chains. Several of the top co-occurrence clusters appeared to be linked to parvovirus B19, influenza, CMV and Epstein-Barr virus, according to a later analysis. According to a later analysis, TCR association rates differed among HLA loci, with DRB1 alleles showing the most associated TCRs and HLA-C alleles showing the fewest. Because counts were too low, under 20 rarely observed V segments, including chromosome 9 orphons, were left out of the earlier analysis of some 640 of the donors. For the cohort, immune exposure information was limited to CMV serostatus. An earlier analysis of roughly 570 of the donors showed that most TCR beta V segments appeared in productive rearrangements either about 87% or about 30% of the time, which broadly matched IMGT annotations. Three of the identified cytomegalovirus-associated TCR beta chains were confirmed in vitro to be specific for cytomegalovirus antigens. At a false discovery rate of 0.05, a later analysis linked under 20,000 TCR beta sequences to specific HLA alleles. Only TCR beta chains were sequenced in this cohort, and the absence of alpha or paired-chain data limited detectable features. HLA typing was unavailable for some donors at each locus, so association tests used only the typed subset. According to a later analysis, most CMV-associated TCR beta chains appeared to be HLA-restricted, and the HLA associations seemed to be driven largely by CMV exposure. Sequencing depth was assumed to be roughly uniform across donors in the presence/absence analyses, though that assumption may not hold.

The library was made by the immunoSEQ multiplex PCR assay. For the multiplex PCR, a mixture combining 60 forward primers for TCR Vbeta segments and 13 reverse primers for TCR Jbeta segments was used. A multiplex PCR assay on genomic DNA amplified the CDR3 region of rearranged TCR beta genes. On the Illumina HiSeq System, the amplified TCR beta libraries were sequenced as 87-base-pair reads. Regarding the original processing steps: A later analysis counted 65 million to 90 million unique TCR beta chains across the 550 to 750 repertoires, and 9.5 million to 11 million of these chains were shared by at least two donors. A nearest-neighbor algorithm error-corrected the raw reads and collapsed the reads into unique sequences, merging closely related sequences to remove PCR and sequencing errors. Alignment of CDR3 sequences to IMGT reference sequences was used to assign V, D and J gene segments. For a sequence to be retained, a match of at least six nucleotides was required to both a V gene segment and a J gene segment. A rearrangement counted as productive if the CDR3 had no stop codons and remained in frame with V and J, and every other rearrangement counted as non-productive. CDR3 was defined according to IMGT convention as the region running from the second conserved V-encoded cysteine to the conserved J-encoded phenylalanine. The earlier analysis of 500 to 600 of the donors excluded sequences that lacked an unambiguous match to a single V gene segment. An earlier analysis of fewer than 650 of the donors classified V segments as functional when productive rearrangements were above 56.7% and as segregating when the standard deviation between donors was above 5%. To diagnose cytomegalovirus status from the catalog of TCR beta chain sequences, a statistical classification framework was built. A later analysis assigned V and J genes by comparing TCR nucleotide sequences with IMGT/GENE-DB human TR gene sequences. The TCRdist pipeline was used in a later analysis to assign CDR3 sequences and most-parsimonious VDJ recombination scenarios. In a later analysis, every TCR beta chain was defined by the combination of its CDR3 amino acid sequence and its V-gene family, and reads without a unique V-gene family were dropped. A later analysis removed 592 highly shared, low-generation-probability nucleotide sequences to deal with suspected cross-contamination and a sequencing artifact. For each public chain, a later analysis derived a clonal expansion index from normalized ranks of inferred template counts within each repertoire. In a later analysis, generation probabilities were computed with a VDJ recombination model fitted to out-of-frame rearrangements, and the resulting probabilities were checked against IGoR. Hypergeometric tests were used in a later analysis to score TCR-TCR, TCR-HLA and TCR-CMV co-occurrence, with a repertoire-size bias correction applied to the TCR pairs. To estimate false discovery rates, a later analysis permuted the HLA or CMV assignments 20 times. In a later analysis, co-occurring TCRs were grouped using DBSCAN, with TCRdist sequence similarity added in when clustering inside HLA-allele-positive subsets. Repertoires with fewer than 30,000 or more than 120,000 public chains were left out of co-occurrence clustering, as were about 5 repertoires with anomalous nucleotide sharing. TCRdb limited this immuneACCESS table to in-frame rearrangements with V and J called. A share of clones is missing; checked studies link under half to unresolved V genes, and the rest is unexplained. That table is the source of V, J and clone size, and D and trimming were worked out from the DNA. This sample is represented by some 180,000 clones; roughly 8.7% of them were singletons. The biggest ten clones account for 1% to 1.5% of the sample.

In total, 666 healthy bone marrow donors made up the cohort. At the time of sampling, every cohort member was nominally healthy, though immune exposures that went unrecorded were likely present. The donor was CMV seropositive and was included in the group of 250 to 350 seropositive cohort members. Each donor provided a peripheral blood sample, and peripheral blood mononuclear cells were used for TCR beta sequencing. The Qiagen DNeasy Blood Extraction Kit was used to extract genomic DNA from the blood cell samples. This TCR came from a woman aged 25 to 39 in good health and CMV-seropositive. The sample was PBMCs. The sequence links TRBV30 to TRBJ2-7, with 7 central nucleotides matching TRBD2. For the CDR3, the sequence is CAWSAFRLANYEQYF. The bases are TGTGCCTGGAGTGCCTTCCGACTAGCCAACTACGAGCAGTACTTC.